The entry below describes one TCR beta chain. Using immunoSEQ multiplex PCR, the repertoire was profiled, and TCRdb retains in-frame clones only, with some absent. This table holds about 250,000 clones, about 90% found once. The sample belongs to a study of blood T cell repertoires in COVID-19. Trimming cost V 9 bases and J 9 bases; bases outside gene matches: 12. Germline CDR1 is MGHRA and CDR2 is YSYEKL. CDR3 length equals 14 residues. The chain is built from TRBV4-1 and TRBJ2-1; the match to TRBD2 covers 9 bases. The receptor was isolated from a woman aged 30 to 39 with acute COVID-19. Specimen: PBMCs or T cells enriched from blood (not recorded which). The CDR3 protein is CASRPAGGPREQFF. DNA for the CDR3: TGCGCCAGTAGACCCGCGGGGGGGCCTCGTGAGCAGTTCTTC.